This TCR beta chain comes out of a study of OX40 agonist ivuxolimab in advanced cancers. Overall study: Checkpoint inhibitors had been given previously to under 50% of patients. Partial responses occurred in Three dose-escalation patients, one with hepatocellular carcinoma and two with cutaneous melanoma. Study conclusions and caveats: Clonal expansion from baseline to week 6 occurred in both CD4+ and CD8+ T cells.

With respect to this clone: The antigen remains undetermined.

This CDR3 comprises 13 residues. The ends were cut back, 5 bases at V and 2 bases at J, with 10 bases in the middle. The germline V gene encodes CDR1 SGHAT and CDR2 FQNNGV. Here immunoSEQ multiplex PCR was the method, and the copy in TCRdb shows in-frame clones only, minus some. The profile shows 65,000 to 80,000 clones, over 75% of them singletons. The clonotype was recovered from an adult with an advanced solid tumor such as melanoma, head and neck, liver or kidney cancer. Sequences were derived from CD4+ or CD8+ T cells sorted from blood, sampled in a trial of the OX40 agonist ivuxolimab. This chain joins TRBV11-2 and TRBJ2-7; D uncertain. The CDR3 spells CASSNSNTYEQYF. In nucleotides, the CDR3 is TGTGCCAGCAGCAATAGCAATACCTACGAGCAGTACTTC.